One and the same sample provided the 13 T cell receptor beta chains below, sequenced in a study of T cells in localized non-small cell lung cancer (dated by TCRdb to the early 2020s). Library preparation was by the immunoSEQ multiplex PCR assay. TCRdb mirrors the immuneACCESS table, restricted to in-frame sequences. Some clones are absent from its copies; in checked studies, under half trace to an unresolved V gene, and the reason for the others is unknown. The table for this sample lists some 140,000 clones; around 89% of them were counted only once. The top ten constitute around 1.7% of the sample. Material: peripheral blood, obtained before any cancer treatment. These receptors were obtained from a female donor of 60 years or more with stage I lung adenocarcinoma.

The CDR3 coding sequence is TGTGCCAGCAGCGTGTCAAATGTTCCGCCCTACGAGCAGTACTTC. Protein product: CASSVSNVPPYEQYF. V usage is TRBV4-2 and J usage is TRBJ2-7; D ambiguous. The CDR3 has 15 amino acids. Deletions cut 5 bases from V and 2 bases from J, with 16 bases between. CDR1 is LGHNA, CDR2 YNFKEQ, per germline.

This clone was recorded once. This chain joins TRBV29-1 and TRBJ2-7; D is unresolved. Germline V gene lookup returns CDR1 SQVTM and CDR2 ANQGSEA. The germline V and J ends were trimmed by 4 bases and 2 bases, with 12 bases remaining between them. The CDR3 spans 13 residues. In DNA, the CDR3 is TGCAGCGTTGTACCCCCAGCCCCCTACGAGCAGTACTTC. This gives the protein CSVVPPAPYEQYF.

In DNA, the CDR3 is TGTGCCAGCAGTTTGGTACAGGGGGCCTACGAGCAGTACTTC. It codes for CASSLVQGAYEQYF. The chain is built from TRBV27 and TRBJ2-7; 8 bases match TRBD1. V trimming: 3 bases; J trimming: 2 bases; junction bases outside the gene matches: 3. Germline V CDR1 and CDR2: MNHEY, SMNVEV (reference sequence). The CDR3 has 14 amino acids.

The chain couples TRBV2 to TRBJ1-3, with TRBD1 matching over 7 bases. V lost 5 bases to trimming and J lost 3 bases; unmatched junction nucleotides: 7. Germline lookup yields CDR1 SNHLY and CDR2 FYNNEI. The CDR3 spans 15 residues. The CDR3 is CASSIQRGLGNTIYF. The CDR3, as DNA: TGTGCCAGCAGTATCCAGAGGGGGCTTGGAAACACCATATATTTT.

The J gene is TRBJ2-3, the V gene TRBV2; D gene ambiguous. The ends were cut back, 3 bases at V and 5 bases at J, with 6 bases in the middle. Per germline, CDR1 SNHLY and CDR2 FYNNEI. CDR3 length: 12 residues. The CDR3 DNA follows: TGTGCCAGCAGTGATTTTAGAGATACGCAGTATTTT. It codes for CASSDFRDTQYF.

The rearrangement joins TRBV30 to TRBJ1-2; 7 nucleotides align to TRBD1. V trimming: 2 bases; J trimming: 14 bases; junction bases outside the gene matches: 8. The CDR3 consists of 11 residues. Germline values: CDR1 GTSNPN, CDR2 SVGIG (reference sequence). The CDR3 region has the DNA TGTGCCTGGAGTTCCGGGACAGTGGGGACCTTC. Translated, it gives CAWSSGTVGTF. Based on the CDR3 plus reference TRBV30 and TRBJ1-2, the full variable domain is SQTIHQWPATLVQPVGSPLSLECTVEGTSNPNLYWYRQAAGRGLQLLFYSVGIGQISSEVPQNLSASRPQDRQFILSSKKLLLSDSGFYLCAWSSGTVGTFGSGTRLTVV.

The chain recombines TRBV5-6 with TRBJ2-1, with TRBD1 as a possible D gene (6 bases). Per germline, CDR1 SGHDT and CDR2 YYEEEE. The CDR3 is 15 residues long. V was cut by 5 bases and J by 1 base, with 13 bases left in between. DNA for the CDR3: TGTGCCAGCAGTTCGGACAGAAAGTCCTACAATGAGCAGTTCTTC. Residues: CASSSDRKSYNEQFF.

The DNA of the CDR3 is TGCGCCAGCAGCTTGGGAAGGGGGTCGGAGACCCAGTACTTC. Amino acid sequence: CASSLGRGSETQYF. The gene calls are TRBV5-1 and TRBJ2-5; D possibly corresponds to TRBD1 (6 bases). This CDR3 comprises 14 residues. V shed 0 bases and J shed 5 bases, with 11 bases lying between them. Germline values: CDR1 SGHRS, CDR2 YFSETQ.

J is TRBJ2-1 and V is TRBV5-1; TRBD2 agrees at 7 bases. CDR3 length: 14 residues. V dropped 0 bases and J dropped 8; count of bases not matched to a gene: 5. Germline CDR1 and CDR2: SGHRS and YFSETQ. CDR3 region: CASSLVAGADEQFF. The CDR3 bases are TGCGCCAGCAGCTTGGTGGCGGGAGCCGATGAGCAGTTCTTC.

The V gene is TRBV5-6, the J gene TRBJ2-1; 8 nucleotides agree with TRBD2. The CDR3 runs to 15 residues. Germline values: CDR1 SGHDT, CDR2 YYEEEE. The J segment lost 5 bases and the V segment lost 6 bases, leaving 10 bases of the junction unmatched. CDR3 DNA: TGTGCCAGCACTCGAGCGGGAGCTCCCGACAATGAGCAGTTCTTC. This encodes CASTRAGAPDNEQFF. The entire variable domain, with the rest obtained from reference TRBV5-6 and TRBJ2-1, is as follows: DAGVTQSPTHLIKTRGQQVTLRCSPKSGHDTVSWYQQALGQGPQFIFQYYEEEERQRGNFPDRFSGHQFPNYSSELNVNALLLGDSALYLCASTRAGAPDNEQFFGPGTRLTVL.

The gene calls are TRBV11-3 and TRBJ2-5; D may correspond to TRBD1 or TRBD2 (6 bases each). Germline CDR1 is SGHNT and CDR2 is YENEEA. V lost 3 bases to trimming and J lost 5 bases, with 16 bases between them. The CDR3 runs to 15 residues. DNA for the CDR3: TGTGCCAGCAGCTTGGGACAACCGGCGGGGGAGACCCAGTACTTC. This encodes CASSLGQPAGETQYF.

The rearrangement uses TRBV19 and TRBJ2-1, with no clear D. The ends were cut back, 6 bases at V and 3 bases at J, with 15 bases in the middle. Germline assignment: CDR1 LNHDA and CDR2 SQIVND (reference sequence). There are 15 residues in the CDR3. In DNA, the CDR3 is TGTGCCAGTAGGACGGCTAGGGTGCTCTACAATGAGCAGTTCTTC. It encodes CASRTARVLYNEQFF.

The J gene is TRBJ2-7, the V gene TRBV27; possibly TRBD1 or TRBD2 for D (5 bases each). Between the trimmed V and J ends, which lost 0 bases and 3 bases, there was a span of 12 bases. Germline-derived CDR1 and CDR2 are MNHEY and SMNVEV (reference sequence). This CDR3 contains 15 residues. This chain's CDR3 is CASSLSWGKIYEQYF. Here the CDR3 DNA reads TGTGCCAGCAGTTTATCGTGGGGGAAAATCTACGAGCAGTACTTC.